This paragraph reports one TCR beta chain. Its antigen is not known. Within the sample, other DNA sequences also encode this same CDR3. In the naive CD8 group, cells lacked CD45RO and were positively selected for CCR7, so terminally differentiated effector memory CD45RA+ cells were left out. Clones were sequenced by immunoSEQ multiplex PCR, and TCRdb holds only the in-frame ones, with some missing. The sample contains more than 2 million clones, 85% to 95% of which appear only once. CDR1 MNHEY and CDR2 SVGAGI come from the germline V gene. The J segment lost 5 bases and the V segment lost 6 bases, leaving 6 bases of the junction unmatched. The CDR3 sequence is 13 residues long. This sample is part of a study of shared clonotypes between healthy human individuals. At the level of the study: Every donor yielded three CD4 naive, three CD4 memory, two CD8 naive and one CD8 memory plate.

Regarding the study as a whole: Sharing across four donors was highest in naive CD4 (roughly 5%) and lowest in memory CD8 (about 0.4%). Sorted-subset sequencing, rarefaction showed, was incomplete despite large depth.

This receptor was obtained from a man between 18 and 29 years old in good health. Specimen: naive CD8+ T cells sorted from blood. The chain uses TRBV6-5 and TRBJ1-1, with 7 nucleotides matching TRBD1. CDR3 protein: CASSLDRVTEAFF. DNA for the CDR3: TGTGCCAGCAGCCTAGACAGGGTGACTGAAGCTTTCTTT.